This T cell receptor beta chain was sequenced in a study of T cell repertoires in cytomegalovirus infection. TCRdb reprocessed the reads with MiXCR, giving one entry per CDR3 protein. The sample holds under 200,000 distinct CDR3 sequences, about a tenth seen once. Trimming removed 8 bases from V and 3 bases from J; junction bases left unmatched: 2. CDR1 DFQATT and CDR2 SNEGSKA come from the germline V gene (reference sequence). The CDR3 totals 11 residues. A few counts support this clonotype. The source material was PBMCs. The TCR comes from a human donor in good health (CMV status not recorded). Some clones in this sample may be carry-over from other donors' samples. The chain joins TRBV20-1 to TRBJ1-1; 8 bases map to TRBD1. In DNA, the CDR3 is TGCAGTTTGGACAGGGACACTGAAGCTTTCTTT. Translated, it gives CSLDRDTEAFF.